These 8 T cell receptor beta chains originate from one sample sequenced in a study of blood T cell repertoires in COVID-19. Clones were sequenced by immunoSEQ multiplex PCR, and TCRdb holds only the in-frame ones, with some missing. The table records about 170,000 clones, 84% of them present only once. What was sequenced was peripheral blood. These TCRs come from a man between 65 and 85 years old with active or convalescent COVID-19.

The gene calls are TRBV7-8 and TRBJ2-1; D gene unclear. Between the trimmed V and J ends, which lost 5 bases and 10 bases, there was a span of 9 bases. This CDR3 is built from 11 residues. Germline CDR1 SGHVS, CDR2 FQNEAQ. CDR3 residues: CASSLHREQFF. The CDR3 DNA sequence: TGTGCCAGCAGCCTTCATCGGGAGCAGTTCTTC. Variable domain in full (rest from reference TRBV7-8 and TRBJ2-1): GAGVSQSPRYKVAKRGQDVALRCDPISGHVSLFWYQQALGQGPEFLTYFQNEAQLDKSGLPSDRFFAERPEGSVSTLKIQRTQQEDSAVYLCASSLHREQFFGPGTRLTVL.

This chain links TRBV7-2 with TRBJ2-5; 8 nucleotides align to TRBD1. The CDR3 contains 14 residues. V lost 5 bases and J lost 1; bases outside the gene matches: 3. The germline CDR1 and CDR2 sequences are SGHTA and FQGNSA. CDR3 in DNA: TGTGCCAGCAGCCGGGACAGGAGCCAAGAGACCCAGTACTTC. This encodes CASSRDRSQETQYF.

This clone was recorded only once. V usage is TRBV28 and J usage is TRBJ2-3, with D perhaps matching TRBD2 (5 bases). Trimming took off 3 bases at V and 5 bases at J, with 6 bases between the two ends. Germline CDR1 is MDHEN and CDR2 is SYDVKM. This CDR3 has 12 amino acids. As DNA, the CDR3 is TGTGCCAGCAGTTTGGGAGAAGATACGCAGTATTTT. Translation: CASSLGEDTQYF.

The rearrangement joins TRBV19 to TRBJ2-7; D uncertain. CDR3 length: 13 amino acids. Germline lookup yields CDR1 LNHDA and CDR2 SQIVND (reference sequence). The germline V and J ends were trimmed by 0 bases and 9 bases, with 12 bases remaining between them. The CDR3 sequence: CASSIDLSIGQYF. CDR3 in DNA: TGTGCCAGTAGTATAGATTTATCCATCGGGCAGTACTTC.

The CDR3 sequence is CASSLDGTIGNTIYF. As DNA, the CDR3 is TGTGCCAGCAGCTTAGATGGGACAATTGGAAACACCATATATTTT. The rearrangement joins TRBV7-9 to TRBJ1-3, with D possibly TRBD1 on 6 matching bases. The germline V gene has CDR1 SEHNR and CDR2 FQNEAQ (reference sequence). CDR3 length: 15 amino acids. Trimming cost V 1 base and J 3 bases, with 10 bases left between them.

The V call is TRBV19, the J call TRBJ1-2; 7 nucleotides agree with TRBD1. The CDR3 totals 15 residues. Germline values: CDR1 LNHDA, CDR2 SQIVND (reference sequence). J was trimmed by 6 bases and V by 6 bases; bases with no gene match: 13. The CDR3 loop is CASRLGSQGNDGYTF. The CDR3 region has the DNA TGTGCCAGTAGATTGGGCTCACAGGGGAATGATGGCTACACCTTC. Variable domain in full (rest from reference TRBV19 and TRBJ1-2): DGGITQSPKYLFRKEGQNVTLSCEQNLNHDAMYWYRQDPGQGLRLIYYSQIVNDFQKGDIAEGYSVSREKKESFPLTVTSAQKNPTAFYLCASRLGSQGNDGYTFGSGTRLTVV.

The sample holds one count of this clone. The CDR3 coding sequence is TGTGCCAGCTCACTCGGACTAGCGGGAGAGGCCGGGGAGCTGTTTTTT. Its protein product is CASSLGLAGEAGELFF. This chain connects TRBV18 to TRBJ2-2; 13 bases are a match to TRBD2. The CDR3 totals 16 residues. The germline V gene has CDR1 KGHSH and CDR2 LQKENI. With 4 bases clipped from V and 6 bases from J, the junction kept 5 bases outside the gene matches.

The V gene is TRBV11-3, the J gene TRBJ1-1; D call uncertain. The CDR3 has 14 residues. Per the germline V gene, CDR1 is SGHNT and CDR2 is YENEEA. Trimming removed 4 bases at V and 6 bases at J, with 15 bases between. The CDR3 DNA follows: TGTGCCAGCAGCTGGAGGGCAGAAGTGGCTGAAGCTTTCTTT. Translating it yields CASSWRAEVAEAFF.